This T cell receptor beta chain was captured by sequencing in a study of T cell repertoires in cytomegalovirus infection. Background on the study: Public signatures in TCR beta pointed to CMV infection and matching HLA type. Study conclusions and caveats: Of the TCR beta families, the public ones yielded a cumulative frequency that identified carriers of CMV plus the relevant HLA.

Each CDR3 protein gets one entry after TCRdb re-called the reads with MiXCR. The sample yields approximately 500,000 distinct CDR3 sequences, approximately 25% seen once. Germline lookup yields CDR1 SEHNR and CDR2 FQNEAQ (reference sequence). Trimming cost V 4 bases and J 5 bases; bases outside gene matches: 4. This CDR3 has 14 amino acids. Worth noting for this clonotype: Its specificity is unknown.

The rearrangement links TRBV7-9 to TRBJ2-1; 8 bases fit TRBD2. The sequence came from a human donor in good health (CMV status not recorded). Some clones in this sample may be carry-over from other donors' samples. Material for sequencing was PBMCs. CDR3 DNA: TGTGCCAGCAGCTCCAGCGGGAGTGACAATGAGCAGTTCTTC. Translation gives CASSSSGSDNEQFF. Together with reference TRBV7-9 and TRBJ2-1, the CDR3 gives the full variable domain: DTGVSQNPRHKITKRGQNVTFRCDPISEHNRLYWYRQTLGQGPEFLTYFQNEAQLEKSRLLSDRFSAERPKGSFSTLEIQRTEQGDSAMYLCASSSSGSDNEQFFGPGTRLTVL.